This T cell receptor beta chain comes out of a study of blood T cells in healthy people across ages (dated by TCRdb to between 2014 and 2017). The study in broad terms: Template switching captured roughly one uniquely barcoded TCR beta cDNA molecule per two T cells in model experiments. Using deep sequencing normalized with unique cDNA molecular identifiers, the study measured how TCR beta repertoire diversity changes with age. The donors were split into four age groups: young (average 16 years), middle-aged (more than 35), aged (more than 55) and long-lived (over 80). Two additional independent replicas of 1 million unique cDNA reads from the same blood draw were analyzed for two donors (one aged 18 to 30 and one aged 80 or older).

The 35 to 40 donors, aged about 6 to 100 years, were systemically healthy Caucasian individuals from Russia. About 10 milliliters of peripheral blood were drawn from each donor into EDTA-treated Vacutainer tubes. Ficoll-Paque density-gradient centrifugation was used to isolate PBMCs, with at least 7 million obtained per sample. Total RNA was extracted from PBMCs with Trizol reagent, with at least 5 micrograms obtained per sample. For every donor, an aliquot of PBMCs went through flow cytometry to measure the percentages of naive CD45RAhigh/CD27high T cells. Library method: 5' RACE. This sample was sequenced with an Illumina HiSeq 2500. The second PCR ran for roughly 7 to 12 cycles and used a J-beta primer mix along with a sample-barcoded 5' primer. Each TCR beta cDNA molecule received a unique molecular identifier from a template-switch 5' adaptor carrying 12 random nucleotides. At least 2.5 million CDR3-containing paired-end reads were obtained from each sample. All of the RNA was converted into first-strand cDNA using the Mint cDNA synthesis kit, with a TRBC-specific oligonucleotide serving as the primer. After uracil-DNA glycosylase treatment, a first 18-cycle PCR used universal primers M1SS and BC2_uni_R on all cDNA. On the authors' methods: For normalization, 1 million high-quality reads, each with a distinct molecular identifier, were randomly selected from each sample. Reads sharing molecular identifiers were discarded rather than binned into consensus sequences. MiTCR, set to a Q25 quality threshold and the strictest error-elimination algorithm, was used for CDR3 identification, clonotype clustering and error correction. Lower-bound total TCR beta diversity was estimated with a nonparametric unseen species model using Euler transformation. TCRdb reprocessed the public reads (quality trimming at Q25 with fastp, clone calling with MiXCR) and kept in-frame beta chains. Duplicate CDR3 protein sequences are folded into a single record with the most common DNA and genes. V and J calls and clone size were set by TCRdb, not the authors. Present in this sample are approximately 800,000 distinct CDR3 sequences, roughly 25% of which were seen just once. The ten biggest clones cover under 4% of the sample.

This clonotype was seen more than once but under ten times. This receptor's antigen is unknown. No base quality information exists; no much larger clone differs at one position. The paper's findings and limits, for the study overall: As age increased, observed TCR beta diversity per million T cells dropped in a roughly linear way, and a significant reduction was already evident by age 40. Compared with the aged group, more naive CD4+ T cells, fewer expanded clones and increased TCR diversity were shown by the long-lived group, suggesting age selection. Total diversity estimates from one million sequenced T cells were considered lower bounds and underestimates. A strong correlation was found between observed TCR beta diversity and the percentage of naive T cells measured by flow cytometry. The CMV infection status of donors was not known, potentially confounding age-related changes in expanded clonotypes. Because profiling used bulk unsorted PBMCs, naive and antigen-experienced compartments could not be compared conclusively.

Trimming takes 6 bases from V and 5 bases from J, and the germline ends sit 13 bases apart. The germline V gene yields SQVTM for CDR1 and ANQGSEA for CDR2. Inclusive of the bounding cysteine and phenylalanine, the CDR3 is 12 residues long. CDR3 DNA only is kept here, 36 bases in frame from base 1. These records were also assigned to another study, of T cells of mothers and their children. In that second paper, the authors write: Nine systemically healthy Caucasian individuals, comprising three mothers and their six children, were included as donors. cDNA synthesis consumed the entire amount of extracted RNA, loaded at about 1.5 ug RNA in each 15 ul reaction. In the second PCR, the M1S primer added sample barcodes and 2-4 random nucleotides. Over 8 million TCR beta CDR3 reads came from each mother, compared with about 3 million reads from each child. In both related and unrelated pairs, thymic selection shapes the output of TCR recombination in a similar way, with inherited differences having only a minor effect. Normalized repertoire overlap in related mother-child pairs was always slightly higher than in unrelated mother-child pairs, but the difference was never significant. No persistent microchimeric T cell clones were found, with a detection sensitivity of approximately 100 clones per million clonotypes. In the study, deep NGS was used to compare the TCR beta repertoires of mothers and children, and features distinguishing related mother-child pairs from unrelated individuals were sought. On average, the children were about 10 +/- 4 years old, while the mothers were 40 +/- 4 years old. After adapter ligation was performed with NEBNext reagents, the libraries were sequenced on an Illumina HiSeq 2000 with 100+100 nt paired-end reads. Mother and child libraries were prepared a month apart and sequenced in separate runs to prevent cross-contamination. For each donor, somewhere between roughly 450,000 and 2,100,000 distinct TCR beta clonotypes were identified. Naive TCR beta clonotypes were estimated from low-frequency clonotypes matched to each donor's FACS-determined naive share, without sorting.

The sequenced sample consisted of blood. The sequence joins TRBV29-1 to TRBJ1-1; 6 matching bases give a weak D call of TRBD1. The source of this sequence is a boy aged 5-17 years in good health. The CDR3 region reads CSVNREGTEAFF. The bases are TGCAGCGTCAACAGGGAGGGTACTGAAGCTTTCTTT.